Listed here are 21 T cell receptor beta chains from one sample, sequenced in a study of shared clonotypes between healthy human individuals. Libraries were prepared by immunoSEQ multiplex PCR; TCRdb keeps only in-frame clonotypes and omits some of them. The data contain around 1.9 million clones, over 85% of them singletons. CD45RO negativity and positive selection for CCR7 defined naive CD8 cells, a population that excluded terminally differentiated effector memory CD45RA+ cells. The source material was naive CD8+ T cells from PBMCs. The receptor set was obtained from a man aged 18 to 30 in good health. Some clones in this sample may be carry-over from other donors' samples.

The chain has TRBV29-1 and TRBJ1-1, with 12 positions matching TRBD1. The trim removed 0 bases at V and 2 bases at J, leaving 4 bases unmatched. Looked up from germline, CDR1 is SQVTM and CDR2 is ANQGSEA. This CDR3 is built from 16 residues. The DNA for the CDR3 is TGCAGCGTTGAAGACTACGGGACAGGGGGCAACACTGAAGCTTTCTTT. Residues: CSVEDYGTGGNTEAFF.

Comments on this clone: The same CDR3 also results from other DNA sequences found in this sample. CDR3 region: CASSQGSPYNEQFF. In nucleotides, the CDR3 is TGCGCCAGCAGCCAAGGTAGCCCCTACAATGAGCAGTTCTTC. V and J are TRBV4-3 and TRBJ2-1; no definite D call. The CDR3 is 14 residues long. V shed 1 base and J shed 2 bases, with 6 bases lying between them. CDR1 is LGHNA and CDR2 is YSLEER in the germline V gene.

The gene calls are TRBV28 and TRBJ1-2, with no clear D. The ends were cut back, 3 bases at V and 5 bases at J, with 10 bases in the middle. Germline V lookup: CDR1 MDHEN, CDR2 SYDVKM. The CDR3 covers 13 residues. In DNA, the CDR3 is TGTGCCAGCAGTTTTGACGGAAAATATGGCTACACCTTC. Its translation is CASSFDGKYGYTF.

This chain links TRBV5-1 with TRBJ2-7; TRBD2 aligns across 7 bases. The CDR3 sequence is 14 residues long. Germline V gene data show CDR1 as SGHRS and CDR2 as YFSETQ. V lost 3 bases, J lost 2 bases, and 5 bases stayed unmatched. CDR3 nucleotide sequence: TGCGCCAGCAGCTACGCTAGCGGAGCCTACGAGCAGTACTTC. Translation: CASSYASGAYEQYF.

The chain carries TRBV29-1 and TRBJ2-3, with 14 bases matching TRBD2. Germline CDR1 and CDR2: SQVTM and ANQGSEA. The J segment lost 3 bases and the V segment lost 2 bases, leaving 7 bases of the junction unmatched. There are 17 residues in the CDR3. This chain's CDR3 is CSVEFGTSGRRTDTQYF. The CDR3 nucleotides are TGCAGCGTTGAATTCGGGACTAGCGGGAGAAGGACAGATACGCAGTATTTT.

The rearrangement uses TRBV5-1 and TRBJ2-3, with D tentatively TRBD1 (5 bases). Deletions cut 0 bases from V and 0 bases from J, with 11 bases between. Germline V lookup: CDR1 SGHRS, CDR2 YFSETQ. This CDR3 contains 16 residues. DNA for the CDR3: TGCGCCAGCAGCTTGGCCGGGCAGGGAAGCACAGATACGCAGTATTTT. It yields the protein CASSLAGQGSTDTQYF.

This clone was detected once. The chain recombines TRBV5-6 with TRBJ2-1, with 8 bases identical to TRBD1. Germline trimming cut 2 bases from V and 8 bases from J; bases unmatched to any gene: 6. This CDR3 comprises 14 residues. The V gene's germline CDR1 is SGHDT and CDR2 YYEEEE. CDR3 protein: CASSFGTGRDEQFF. CDR3 nucleotides: TGTGCCAGCAGCTTCGGGACAGGAAGGGATGAGCAGTTCTTC. The full variable domain, completed using reference TRBV5-6 and TRBJ2-1, is DAGVTQSPTHLIKTRGQQVTLRCSPKSGHDTVSWYQQALGQGPQFIFQYYEEEERQRGNFPDRFSGHQFPNYSSELNVNALLLGDSALYLCASSFGTGRDEQFFGPGTRLTVL.

In nucleotides, the CDR3 is TGTGCCAGCACCGGTGGATACGAGCAGTACTTC. This encodes CASTGGYEQYF. This chain uses TRBV5-5 with TRBJ2-7; D unresolved. V was trimmed by 6 bases and J by 4 bases, leaving 8 bases between them. CDR1 and CDR2 from the germline V gene are SGHKS and YYEKEE (reference sequence). The CDR3 covers 11 residues.

The chain has TRBV11-2 and TRBJ1-1, with D hard to call. The CDR3 is 12 amino acids. Germline CDR1 reads SGHAT; CDR2 reads FQNNGV. Trimming cost V 5 bases and J 1 base, with 5 bases left between them. CDR3 protein: CASSPTNTEAFF. The CDR3 region has the DNA TGTGCCAGCAGCCCCACGAACACTGAAGCTTTCTTT.

The chain carries TRBV19 and TRBJ2-4; possible D gene TRBD2, 5 bases. Germline CDR1 and CDR2: LNHDA and SQIVND (reference sequence). Trimming stripped 3 bases from V and 7 bases from J, with 10 bases between. The CDR3 spans 13 residues. The CDR3 loop reads CASSMSPGNIQYF. The CDR3 region has the DNA TGTGCCAGTAGTATGTCTCCGGGGAACATTCAGTACTTC.

The chain couples TRBV5-8 to TRBJ1-3; D not resolved. V was pared by 1 base and J by 3 bases, with 17 bases between. The germline V gene encodes CDR1 SGHTS and CDR2 YDEGEE. The CDR3 is 17 residues long. The CDR3 sequence is CASSLRVGNTFGNTIYF. DNA of the CDR3: TGTGCCAGCAGCTTGCGTGTAGGGAATACTTTTGGAAACACCATATATTTT.

The chain has TRBV13 and TRBJ1-2, with 8 nucleotides matching TRBD1. The CDR3 runs 15 residues. Germline trimming cut 7 bases from V and 0 bases from J; bases unmatched to any gene: 7. CDR1 is PRHDT, CDR2 FYEKMQ, per germline (reference sequence). CDR3 residues: CASKRGQETNYGYTF. DNA of the CDR3: TGTGCCAGCAAGCGGGGACAGGAAACTAACTATGGCTACACCTTC.

The rearrangement joins TRBV27 to TRBJ2-2, with a possible D match to TRBD1 (5 bases). The V gene's germline CDR1 is MNHEY and CDR2 SMNVEV (reference sequence). This CDR3 has 17 amino acids. The ends were cut back, 4 bases at V and 0 bases at J, with 15 bases in the middle. CDR3 nucleotide sequence: TGTGCCAGCAGTTCTGGATTGGACATTACGAACACCGGGGAGCTGTTTTTT. It encodes CASSSGLDITNTGELFF.

This clone has just one count. The chain has TRBV28 and TRBJ2-7; D gene unclear. The CDR3 length is 15 residues. V lost 0 bases, J lost 0 bases, and 9 bases lay in between. CDR1 and CDR2 from the germline V gene are MDHEN and SYDVKM. The CDR3, as DNA: TGTGCCAGCAGTTTATGGGCAGCCCCCTCCTACGAGCAGTACTTC. Amino acid sequence: CASSLWAAPSYEQYF.

As for this clone: One base away lies a much larger clone, so this may be a sequencing read error. Other nucleotide sequences from this sample produce the same CDR3. The rearrangement joins TRBV7-2 to TRBJ1-1; no reliable D call. Trimming removed 4 bases at V and 1 base at J, with 4 bases between. The CDR3 consists of 12 residues. From germline, CDR1 is SGHTA and CDR2 FQGNSA. The CDR3 region is CASSWGNTEAFF. In DNA, the CDR3 is TGTGCCAGCAGCTGGGGGAACACTGAAGCTTTCTTT.

This chain joins TRBV7-8 and TRBJ2-7; TRBD2 matches 7 bases. V dropped 3 bases and J dropped 2; count of bases not matched to a gene: 7. The CDR3 is 15 residues long. Germline CDR1 SGHVS, CDR2 FQNEAQ. CDR3 loop: CASSFLASGAYEQYF. CDR3 DNA sequence: TGTGCCAGCAGCTTTTTGGCTAGCGGCGCCTACGAGCAGTACTTC.

Concerning this clone: Other DNA sequences in this specimen translate into the identical CDR3. The chain has TRBV7-9 and TRBJ1-2, with 7 nucleotides matching TRBD1. CDR3 size: 13 residues. The germline gives CDR1 SEHNR, CDR2 FQNEAQ (reference sequence). J gave up 6 bases and V 0 bases, and 1 base lay outside the gene matches. For the CDR3, the DNA is TGTGCCAGCAGCTTAGCAGGGGGCGATGGCTACACCTTC. As protein: CASSLAGGDGYTF.

This sequence joins TRBV7-2 and TRBJ2-5; D tentatively reads TRBD1 or TRBD2 (5 bases each). Germline loops: CDR1 SGHTA, CDR2 FQGNSA. Trimming cost V 5 bases and J 3 bases, with 16 bases left between them. This CDR3 contains 15 residues. CDR3 sequence reads: CASSRLRGLEETQYF. The CDR3 DNA reads as TGTGCCAGCAGCCGGTTGAGGGGCTTGGAAGAGACCCAGTACTTC.

About this clone itself: The sample carries other DNA sequences with the same CDR3. The chain carries TRBV4-1 and TRBJ2-1, with D possibly matching TRBD2 (6 bases). This CDR3 has 15 amino acids. Germline assignment: CDR1 MGHRA and CDR2 YSYEKL. With 0 bases removed from V and 4 bases from J, the gap between germline ends came to 10 bases. The CDR3 region is CASSQDSGSYNEQFF. In nucleotides, the CDR3 is TGCGCCAGCAGCCAAGATAGCGGATCGTACAATGAGCAGTTCTTC.

The chain employs TRBV18 and TRBJ2-3, with D uncertain. Per germline, CDR1 KGHSH and CDR2 LQKENI. The ends were cut back, 3 bases at V and 6 bases at J, with 10 bases in the middle. CDR3 size: 13 residues. CDR3 DNA: TGTGCCAGCTCACCCATACGTTTCGATACGCAGTATTTT. This translates into CASSPIRFDTQYF.

The V and J genes are TRBV9 and TRBJ2-5, with TRBD2 matching over 7 bases. Trimming cost V 3 bases and J 1 base; bases outside gene matches: 6. The CDR3 covers 15 residues. CDR1 SGDLS and CDR2 YYNGEE come from the germline V gene. Here the CDR3 DNA reads TGTGCCAGCAGCGCCGGGGGGAGGGGCCAAGAGACCCAGTACTTC. Translation gives CASSAGGRGQETQYF. Full variable domain (outside the CDR3, taken from reference TRBV9 and TRBJ2-5): DSGVTQTPKHLITATGQRVTLRCSPRSGDLSVYWYQQSLDQGLQFLIQYYNGEERAKGNILERFSAQQFPDLHSELNLSSLELGDSALYFCASSAGGRGQETQYFGPGTRLLVL.